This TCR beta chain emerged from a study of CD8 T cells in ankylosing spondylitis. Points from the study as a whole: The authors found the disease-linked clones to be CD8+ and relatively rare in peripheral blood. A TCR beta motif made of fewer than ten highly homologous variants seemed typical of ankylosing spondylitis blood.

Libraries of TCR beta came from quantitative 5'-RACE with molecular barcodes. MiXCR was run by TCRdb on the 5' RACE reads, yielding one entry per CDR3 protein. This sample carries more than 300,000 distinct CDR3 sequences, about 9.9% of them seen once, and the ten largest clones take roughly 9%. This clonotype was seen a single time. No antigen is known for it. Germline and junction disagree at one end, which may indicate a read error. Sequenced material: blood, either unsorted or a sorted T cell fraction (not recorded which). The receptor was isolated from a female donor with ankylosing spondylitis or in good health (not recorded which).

The DNA for the CDR3 is TGTACCAGCAGCTTGTGGCAGGGGGTGCCAATATACGAGCAGTACTTC. Residues: CTSSLWQGVPIYEQYF. V is TRBV5-4 and J is TRBJ2-7; TRBD1 matches 7 bases. In germline, CDR1 is SGHNT, CDR2 YYREEE (reference sequence). The CDR3 sequence is 16 residues long.